The text below deals with one TCR beta chain. Its antigen is unidentified. The record originates from a study of radiation and T cells in renal cell carcinoma. Looking at the study overall: Nephrectomy followed 15 Gy stereotactic body radiation by 4 weeks. Study-level results: Top tumor clonotypes rose in blood 2 weeks post-radiation, then contracted.

Sample time point: baseline pretreatment blood. The treatment was: 15 Gy SBRT to primary tumor, nephrectomy 4 weeks later. Blood was sampled at baseline, 2 weeks and 4 weeks after SBRT. Clear cell pathology was present in this patient's renal cell carcinoma. Clones were read by immunoSEQ multiplex PCR, and TCRdb kept only the in-frame ones, dropping some. The table shows 87,000 or so clones, with 70% to 90% occurring only once. Germline CDR1 and CDR2: MDHEN and SYDVKM. The CDR3 contains 18 residues. V was shortened by 5 bases and J by 0 bases, with 21 bases between the two germline ends. The rearrangement joins TRBV28 to TRBJ2-3; D might be TRBD2 (5 bases). The TCR sequence derives from a man aged 50 to 60 with renal cell carcinoma. This specimen was blood, taken from a patient whose treatment included radiotherapy and nephrectomy. The CDR3 loop is CASSKLVLKRSSTDTQYF. The CDR3 nucleotides read TGTGCCAGCAGTAAACTAGTACTTAAGCGTTCTAGCACAGATACGCAGTATTTT.